This TCR beta chain was observed in a study of response to subunit inactivated influenza vaccine (dated by TCRdb to the late 2010s). For context, the study as a whole: The study used deep quantitative T cell receptor repertoire profiling to track responses to a trivalent subunit inactivated influenza vaccine. The research as a whole found: According to the authors, only a limited number of new T cells may be recruited by each seasonal influenza vaccination.

With regard to this clonotype: Its antigen is not yet known. Base quality data are lacking; no much larger clone is found one base away.

The CDR3, from cysteine to phenylalanine, totals 14 residues. This entry keeps only the CDR3 DNA: 42 bases, framed from base 1. According to the germline V gene (reference sequence), CDR1 reads DFQATT and CDR2 reads SNEGSKA. The V end gives up 4 bases and the J end 4 bases, leaving 7 bases in the junction not matched to a gene. Receptor libraries were prepared by RT-PCR. The sample was run on an Illumina HiSeq 2500. Starting from the raw public reads, TCRdb applied fastp trimming at Q25, assembled clones with MiXCR and retained in-frame beta chains. Each CDR3 protein gets just one entry, which takes the most common genes and DNA from the rows behind it. In this sample the table shows 650,000 to 800,000 distinct CDR3 sequences, approximately 14% of which occur a single time. 6% to 7% of the sample is held by the ten biggest clonotypes.

The rearranged segments are TRBV20-1 and TRBJ2-7; 10 central bases correspond to TRBD1. Here the sequenced sample was PBMCs from blood, taken 14 to 15 days before vaccination. This receptor was obtained from a man aged 50-59 years who received an inactivated influenza vaccine. Donor details come from another sample of the same person, matched by shared clones. The bases read TGCAGTGCTACAATTCTGGACAGGGGGTACGAGCAGTACTTC. Translated, it gives CSATILDRGYEQYF.